This T cell receptor (beta chain) came from a study of siplizumab effects on memory and regulatory T cells. Assay used: immunoSEQ multiplex PCR; TCRdb lists only in-frame clones, some missing. The sample carries over 100,000 clones, around 90% recorded once. Of note for this clone: Antigen specificity is unknown.

Study-level results: Siplizumab brought about a significant reduction in alloreactive sequences traceable to unstimulated CD4+ memory cells.

CDR1 and CDR2 from the germline V gene are SEHNR and FQNEAQ (reference sequence). With V trimmed by 4 bases and J by 0 bases, 3 bases remained unmatched. The CDR3 consists of 15 residues. The TCR comes from a human donor in good health. The V gene is TRBV7-9, the J gene TRBJ2-4; the match to TRBD1 covers 7 bases. Sequencing was done on a sample of Tregs sorted from blood. The CDR3 region is CASSSGTEAKNIQYF. CDR3 coding DNA: TGTGCCAGCAGCTCCGGGACAGAAGCCAAAAACATTCAGTACTTC. Complete variable domain (other parts from reference TRBV7-9 and TRBJ2-4): DTGVSQNPRHKITKRGQNVTFRCDPISEHNRLYWYRQTLGQGPEFLTYFQNEAQLEKSRLLSDRFSAERPKGSFSTLEIQRTEQGDSAMYLCASSSGTEAKNIQYFGAGTRLSVL.